The 30 T cell receptor beta chains listed next were all sequenced from one sample in a study of blood T cells in healthy people across ages. Primed by a sample-barcoded 5' primer and a J-beta primer mix, a second PCR proceeded for 7 to 11 cycles. TCRdb used MiXCR to reprocess the 5' RACE reads, holding one entry per CDR3 protein. This sample has about 1,500,000 distinct CDR3 sequences, with 25% to 30% found just once. The sample taken for sequencing was blood. Receptor source: a woman in her 30s in good health.

In this sample, this clonotype turned up a few times. The rearrangement joins TRBV27 to TRBJ1-2; possibly TRBD1 for D (5 bases). CDR1 and CDR2 from the germline V gene are MNHEY and SMNVEV (reference sequence). The CDR3 spans 16 residues. Trimming stripped 4 bases from V and 0 bases from J, with 15 bases between. CDR3 sequence (DNA): TGTGCCAGCAGTTCATCCCGGACGGGGGCTAACTATGGCTACACCTTC. It is translated as CASSSSRTGANYGYTF.

The V and J genes are TRBV12-3 or TRBV12-4 and TRBJ1-5; the D gene is possibly TRBD1 (5 bases). V was cut by 8 bases and J by 6 bases, with 14 bases left in between. This CDR3 is 13 amino acids long. The CDR3 protein is CASGARAPQPQHF. The CDR3 DNA is TGTGCCAGCGGAGCCAGGGCCCCTCAGCCCCAGCATTTT.

The sample holds many counts of this clonotype. This sequence joins TRBV4-3 and TRBJ2-7, with D tentatively TRBD2 (5 bases). The CDR3 runs to 15 residues. From germline, CDR1 is LGHNA and CDR2 YSLEER. V was cut by 0 bases and J by 3 bases, with 12 bases left in between. The DNA for the CDR3 is TGCGCCAGCAGCCAAGATGCGGGTTGGGGCTACGAGCAGTACTTC. Its protein product is CASSQDAGWGYEQYF.

The sample holds a few counts of this clonotype. This chain links TRBV12-3 or TRBV12-4 with TRBJ2-1; 9 bases match TRBD2. CDR3 size: 15 residues. J lost 10 bases, V lost 1 base, and 8 bases had no gene match. DNA of the CDR3: TGTGCCAGCAGTTTAGACGGCCCCCTAGCGGGAGAGCAGTTCTTC. Protein product: CASSLDGPLAGEQFF.

The chain combines TRBV7-3 with TRBJ2-1; 8 bases align to TRBD2. CDR1 and CDR2 from the germline V gene are SGHTA and FQGTGA. Trimming took 5 bases from V and 7 from J; bases not matched to a gene: 10. The CDR3 runs to 15 residues. DNA for the CDR3: TGTGCCAGCAGCACAGACGGGGGGGCCCGGAATGAGCAGTTCTTC. This sequence encodes CASSTDGGARNEQFF.

The V gene is TRBV6-6, the J gene TRBJ2-3; 14 positions match TRBD2. Germline trimming cut 6 bases from V and 6 bases from J; bases unmatched to any gene: 8. The CDR3 spans 16 residues. In germline, CDR1 is MNHNY, CDR2 SVGAGI (reference sequence). The CDR3 DNA is TGTGCCAGCAGGCTGACTAGCGGGGGGGCGTGGGATACGCAGTATTTT. Translated: CASRLTSGGAWDTQYF.

The V gene is TRBV5-1, the J gene TRBJ2-7; 7 bases fit TRBD1. The DNA end is a closer match to TRBJ2-5, so the J assignment may be wrong. The CDR3 length is 15 residues. The germline V gene encodes CDR1 SGHRS and CDR2 YFSETQ. The CDR3 here is CASSLDRQGLETQYF. The CDR3 coding sequence is TGCGCCAGCAGCTTGGATCGACAGGGTTTGGAGACCCAGTACTTC.

This clonotype was recorded a few times. This chain connects TRBV3-1 to TRBJ1-1, with 7 nucleotides matching TRBD1. This CDR3 contains 15 residues. After removal of 1 base from V and 5 bases from J, the junction contained 7 bases not matched to a gene. Germline lookup yields CDR1 LGHDT and CDR2 YNNKEL (reference sequence). The DNA of the CDR3 is TGTGCCAGCAGCCAAGGTAAGGGGGCGCGAACTGAAGCTTTCTTT. Protein sequence: CASSQGKGARTEAFF.

In its sample, this clonotype was seen many times. V and J are TRBV29-1 and TRBJ2-4; TRBD1 or TRBD2 may be the D gene (5 bases each). Germline V gene lookup returns CDR1 SQVTM and CDR2 ANQGSEA. The CDR3 is made up of 13 amino acids. The ends were cut back, 1 base at V and 2 bases at J, with 6 bases in the middle. CDR3 amino acids: CSVEGGTKNIQYF. For the CDR3, the DNA is TGCAGCGTTGAAGGGGGGACCAAAAACATTCAGTACTTC.

CDR3 amino acids: CASSVRGSAGVDTQYF. The DNA for the CDR3 is TGTGCCAGCAGCGTACGTGGATCTGCGGGGGTAGATACGCAGTATTTT. The rearrangement uses TRBV9 and TRBJ2-3; 7 bases are shared with TRBD2. Germline V gene sequence: CDR1 SGDLS, CDR2 YYNGEE. The CDR3 is made up of 16 amino acids. Unmatched junction bases numbered 10, after V lost 1 base and J lost 5 bases. Based on the CDR3 plus reference TRBV9 and TRBJ2-3, the full variable domain is DSGVTQTPKHLITATGQRVTLRCSPRSGDLSVYWYQQSLDQGLQFLIQYYNGEERAKGNILERFSAQQFPDLHSELNLSSLELGDSALYFCASSVRGSAGVDTQYFGPGTRLTVL.

This clonotype was seen a single time. The J gene is TRBJ2-3, the V gene TRBV24-1, with no clear D. The CDR3 is 13 amino acids. The germline V gene has CDR1 KGHDR and CDR2 SFDVKD. Trimming left V 1 base short and J 4 bases short, with 5 bases between. CDR3 protein: CATSDFTSDTQYF. For the CDR3, the DNA is TGTGCCACCAGTGATTTCACATCAGATACGCAGTATTTT.

For this clonotype: At one boundary the junction diverges from the germline segment, which might be a read error. The CDR3 spells CAGSLSPNTPMNTEAFF. The CDR3 nucleotides read TGTGCCGGCAGTTTATCCCCAAATACACCGATGAACACTGAAGCTTTCTTT. The chain has TRBV28 and TRBJ1-1; D is uncertain. Germline assignment: CDR1 MDHEN and CDR2 SYDVKM. The CDR3 runs 17 residues.

CDR3 loop: CAISGGQGNEQFF. The DNA of the CDR3 is TGTGCCATCAGTGGGGGACAGGGCAATGAGCAGTTCTTC. The chain couples TRBV10-3 to TRBJ2-1; TRBD1 agrees at 9 bases. Per the germline V gene, CDR1 is ENHRY and CDR2 is SYGVKD. The V gene end was trimmed by 4 bases and the J gene end by 6 bases; junction bases not matched to a gene: 1. This CDR3 contains 13 residues.

In this sample, this clonotype turned up a few times. The chain links TRBV25-1 to TRBJ2-7, with D perhaps TRBD1 (7 bases). The CDR3 has 12 residues. V dropped 7 bases and J dropped 7 bases, with 14 bases sitting between them. Germline V gives CDR1 MGHDK, CDR2 SYGVNS. Here the CDR3 reads CASMEGALEQYF. In DNA, the CDR3 is TGTGCCAGCATGGAGGGGGCGTTAGAGCAGTACTTC.

This clonotype occurred a few times. This rearrangement joins TRBV7-9 to TRBJ2-7; D gene unclear. The V gene's germline CDR1 is SEHNR and CDR2 FQNEAQ (reference sequence). V was shortened by 4 bases and J by 4 bases, with 8 bases between the two germline ends. This CDR3 is built from 12 residues. The CDR3 spells CASSSIRYEQYF. DNA for the CDR3: TGTGCCAGCAGCTCTATCCGTTACGAGCAGTACTTC.

In this sample, this clonotype turned up a few times. A read error may be the cause here, since a much bigger clone is one base away. This chain connects TRBV6-5 to TRBJ2-7; 7 bases line up with TRBD2. Germline V gene sequence: CDR1 MNHEY, CDR2 SVGAGI. V lost 5 bases and J lost 0; bases outside the gene matches: 4. The CDR3 sequence is 14 residues long. CDR3 bases: TGTGCCAGCAGTGCCCGGACTAGCTCCTACGAGCAGTACTTC. Residues: CASSARTSSYEQYF.

This clonotype appeared a single time. V gene TRBV30 combines with J gene TRBJ2-7; TRBD2 matches 9 bases. The CDR3 is 14 amino acids. V was clipped by 2 bases and J by 2 bases; unmatched bases: 4. The germline gives CDR1 GTSNPN, CDR2 SVGIG (reference sequence). The DNA for the CDR3 is TGTGCCTGGAGTAGCGGGAGGTTGCCCTACGAGCAGTACTTC. This codes for CAWSSGRLPYEQYF.

A few counts support this clonotype. The rearrangement uses TRBV20-1 and TRBJ2-7; 9 bases map to TRBD2. V was clipped by 5 bases and J by 2 bases; unmatched bases: 10. Germline CDR1 DFQATT, CDR2 SNEGSKA (reference sequence). The CDR3 loop spans 15 amino acids. This CDR3 reads CSAPTDGGRAYEQYF. In DNA, the CDR3 is TGCAGTGCTCCCACTGACGGCGGGAGGGCCTACGAGCAGTACTTC.

The chain uses TRBV4-1 and TRBJ2-2, with D tentatively TRBD1 (6 bases). Germline CDR1 MGHRA, CDR2 YSYEKL. The CDR3 contains 15 residues. Trimming stripped 1 base from V and 4 bases from J, with 10 bases between. CDR3 protein: CASSQARQATGELFF. Here the CDR3 DNA reads TGCGCCAGCAGCCAAGCCCGACAGGCCACCGGGGAGCTGTTTTTT.

V is TRBV20-1 and J is TRBJ2-7; 7 nucleotides line up with TRBD2. Germline lookup yields CDR1 DFQATT and CDR2 SNEGSKA (reference sequence). The length of the CDR3 is 14 residues. After removal of 0 bases from V and 7 bases from J, the junction contained 9 bases not matched to a gene. CDR3 sequence (DNA): TGCAGTGCTAGAGAGTACGCGGGAGCTCGGGAGCAGTACTTC. Residues: CSAREYAGAREQYF.

There are many counts of this clonotype. This chain connects TRBV20-1 to TRBJ2-7; TRBD2 matches at 8 bases. CDR1 and CDR2 from the germline V gene are DFQATT and SNEGSKA (reference sequence). The CDR3 runs 14 residues. Germline trimming cut 6 bases from V and 5 bases from J; bases unmatched to any gene: 12. The CDR3 spells CSAPPGLDVHEQYF. Here the CDR3 DNA reads TGCAGTGCCCCGCCGGGACTAGACGTCCACGAGCAGTACTTC.

The chain links TRBV6-5 to TRBJ2-2, with 7 positions matching TRBD1. CDR3 size: 14 residues. V lost 7 bases to trimming and J lost 7 bases; unmatched junction nucleotides: 9. CDR1 is MNHEY and CDR2 is SVGAGI in the germline V gene. The CDR3 nucleotides read TGTGCCAGCAAGGACAGGTTTGAAATCGGGGAGCTGTTTTTT. It yields the protein CASKDRFEIGELFF.

This clonotype was recorded many times. CDR3 in amino acids: CASSYTPNTEKLFF. The CDR3 bases are TGTGCCAGCAGTTACACGCCGAATACTGAAAAACTGTTTTTT. This chain connects TRBV6-6 to TRBJ1-4; D is unresolved. There are 14 residues in the CDR3. In germline, CDR1 is MNHNY, CDR2 SVGAGI (reference sequence). The V end was cut by 2 bases, the J end by 7 bases, with 11 bases between.

This clonotype was seen more than once but under ten times. V and J are TRBV5-1 and TRBJ2-3, with D possibly TRBD2 on 6 matching bases. CDR1 and CDR2 (germline): SGHRS, YFSETQ. Trimming shortened V by 2 bases and J by 0 bases, and 10 bases separated the two germline ends. The CDR3 contains 15 residues. CDR3 region: CASSLSGYSTDTQYF. CDR3 coding DNA: TGCGCCAGCAGCTTAAGCGGGTACAGCACAGATACGCAGTATTTT.

As concerns this clonotype: This may come from a read error, since a much larger clone is one base off. The chain links TRBV20-1 to TRBJ2-7; 11 bases fit TRBD2. Germline V gives CDR1 DFQATT, CDR2 SNEGSKA (reference sequence). V shed 6 bases, J shed 12 bases, and the junction held 16 bases outside the gene matches. The CDR3 sequence is 14 residues long. The CDR3, as DNA: TGCAGTGCGAAACTAGCGGGAGTTGGAGAGACCCGGTACTTC. As protein: CSAKLAGVGETRYF.

The chain joins TRBV7-9 to TRBJ1-2, with D hard to call. CDR1 SEHNR and CDR2 FQNEAQ come from the germline V gene (reference sequence). This CDR3 is 16 amino acids long. Trimming left V 5 bases short and J 0 bases short, with 16 bases between. CDR3: CASSPLSEEANYGYTF. Here the CDR3 DNA reads TGTGCCAGCAGCCCGCTGTCCGAGGAAGCTAACTATGGCTACACCTTC.

This clonotype was observed a few times. J is TRBJ2-3 and V is TRBV21-1. TRBV21-1 is tagged as a pseudogene. The CDR3 runs 17 residues. The CDR3 reads CASRTRPTPEVADTQYF. CDR3 nucleotide sequence: TGTGCCAGCAGGACCCGACCCACTCCTGAGGTGGCAGATACGCAGTATTTT.

The chain employs TRBV10-3 and TRBJ1-5; D is perhaps TRBD1 (5 bases). The V gene lost 0 bases and the J gene lost 6 bases, with 15 bases spanning the gap. From germline, CDR1 is ENHRY and CDR2 SYGVKD. The CDR3 is 16 amino acids. The DNA for the CDR3 is TGTGCCATCAGTGAGTCGGGCAGGGAAACGAGTCAGCCCCAGCATTTT. Translating it yields CAISESGRETSQPQHF.

V gene TRBV20-1 combines with J gene TRBJ1-1; D gene unclear. Germline V gene data show CDR1 as DFQATT and CDR2 as SNEGSKA (reference sequence). Between the trimmed V and J ends, which lost 1 base and 0 bases, there was a span of 6 bases. The CDR3 consists of 13 residues. CDR3 nucleotides: TGCAGTGCTAGAGCTACAGTGAACACTGAAGCTTTCTTT. It codes for CSARATVNTEAFF.

J is TRBJ2-7 and V is TRBV5-1; D is unresolved. V dropped 4 bases and J dropped 5 bases, with 16 bases sitting between them. The CDR3 sequence is 14 residues long. From germline, CDR1 is SGHRS and CDR2 YFSETQ. The CDR3 DNA is TGCGCCAGCAGCCCCCGGGCCCAATCGGACGAGCAGTACTTC. Protein product: CASSPRAQSDEQYF.